The rows below give T cell receptor beta chains drawn from one sample of a study of vaccination and CD4 T cells after COVID-19. A single record per CDR3 protein comes from TCRdb applying MiXCR to the PCR reads. The sample carries about 12,000 distinct CDR3 sequences, around 50% recorded once. No antigen is known for these receptors. What was sequenced was CD4+ T cells from blood, cultured in vitro. These receptors were taken from a human donor who had recovered from COVID-19. Each CDR3 is given with its conserved first and last residue.

v_gene,j_gene,CDR3aa
TRBV5-6,TRBJ2-2,CASSVKWGQTGELFF
TRBV20-1,TRBJ1-2,CSAPDRGYGYTF
TRBV30,TRBJ2-2,CAWRPSGEGGELFF
TRBV6-1,TRBJ1-6,CASSTETGTGNSPLHF
TRBV5-4,TRBJ1-2,CASSQDSRGGYTF
TRBV7-9,TRBJ1-2,CASSPGRGGGYTF
TRBV4-3,TRBJ2-3,CASSQDYSGETDTQYF
TRBV9,TRBJ2-1,CASSVYEVNEQFF
TRBV4-3,TRBJ2-1,CAIRNNSAGGRSYNEQFF
TRBV24-1,TRBJ2-3,CATSDQRGGGADTQYF
TRBV27,TRBJ1-6,CASSLSHGQYGSPLHF
TRBV9,TRBJ2-3,CASSVRTGFTDTQYF
TRBV4-2,TRBJ1-2,CASSQGEGARGYTF
TRBV6-2/TRBV6-3,TRBJ2-3,CASSYVAGGRTQYF
TRBV11-2,TRBJ2-3,CASSLRGTSGSRADTQYF
TRBV10-3,TRBJ1-1,CAISESGRPEAFF
TRBV4-1,TRBJ1-4,CASSQRTMEKLFF
TRBV12-1,TRBJ1-5,CASSFGGASNQPQHF
TRBV7-2,TRBJ2-7,CASRLAGTYEQYF
TRBV20-1,TRBJ1-2,CSATPRRTGAYYGYTF
TRBV28,TRBJ1-5,CASSLTDQPQHF
TRBV25-1,TRBJ2-3,CASGLGAGSTDTQYF
TRBV5-4,TRBJ2-5,CASSSRQGETQYF
TRBV21-1,TRBJ2-3,CASSKAHSLYTDTQYF
TRBV7-2,TRBJ1-5,CASSTKGLNQPQHF
TRBV28,TRBJ2-5,CASTLRPGLLQTQYF
TRBV6-1,TRBJ2-1,CASRDFGLNNEQFF
TRBV20-1,TRBJ1-6,CSATGQGRNSPLHF
TRBV3-1,TRBJ2-3,CASSQGPLVGGFSDTQYF
TRBV7-2,TRBJ2-7,CASSSQGGNYEQYF
TRBV7-9,TRBJ2-7,CASSPPGRFYEQYF
TRBV7-6,TRBJ2-5,CASRDSPQETQYF
TRBV27,TRBJ1-2,CASRTGNYGYTF
TRBV27,TRBJ1-1,CASSTGERTEAFF
TRBV24-1,TRBJ1-1,CATTDGQPNTEAFF
TRBV5-5,TRBJ1-3,CASSSITGTGNTIYF
TRBV2,TRBJ1-5,CASRRGGHQPQHF
TRBV30,TRBJ1-4,CAWSPGGSERLFF
TRBV19,TRBJ1-2,CASSIGRGLDGYTF
TRBV15,TRBJ1-3,CATSGTGVTFSGNTIYF
TRBV5-4,TRBJ2-3,CASSSAGSGAVDTQYF
TRBV20-1,TRBJ2-5,CSAARGARRTSHQETQYF
TRBV30,TRBJ2-7,CAWGRGPRTGEQYF
TRBV10-3,TRBJ2-5,CAMSSSGGNQETQYF
TRBV15,TRBJ1-4,CATSRVGSVGEKLFF
TRBV6-5,TRBJ2-7,CASSYAGGLAGVYEQYF
TRBV19,TRBJ2-2,CASLPGHGTGELFF
TRBV6-2/TRBV6-3,TRBJ2-1,CASIASGSLFEQFF
TRBV20-1,TRBJ2-1,CSAGGTSGMLSYNEQFF
TRBV11-1,TRBJ2-1,CASSFRLAGGVEQFF